The clone carrying this T cell receptor beta chain was found a few times. These data come from a study of human T cells and chemical hapten exposure. As for the study in general: TCR yields differed between samples (mainly from small differences in pooled library volume).

CDR1 is SQVTM, CDR2 ANQGSEA, per germline. There are 16 residues in the CDR3. The ends lost 7 bases at V and 3 bases at J; junction bases unmatched: 10. Separate cDNA molecules received unique molecular identifiers, which the library attached to them. How the authors handled the data: Between about 20,000 and 750,000 TCRs appeared in each sample, and the median stood at 95,638. TCRdb fed the reads into MiXCR, producing one record per CDR3 protein. The V and J calls were not made by the authors but by TCRdb's processing. The sample shows fewer than 150,000 distinct CDR3 sequences, more than 8.5% of them seen only once. Researchers extracted total RNA from unfractionated whole blood.

The sequenced material came from whole blood. This chain connects TRBV29-1 to TRBJ2-3; TRBD2 matches 13 bases. The TCR was taken from a human donor in good health. Some clones in this sample may be carry-over from other donors' samples. CDR3 DNA sequence: TGCAGCGCTGGACGTTGGACTAGCGGGGGAACAGATACGCAGTATTTT. This codes for CSAGRWTSGGTDTQYF.